This TCR beta chain came from a study of shared clonotypes between healthy human individuals. Study-level findings and limits: With a handful of donors compared, around 5% of naive CD4 clonotypes were shared.

Worth noting for this clone: Its antigen remains unidentified. Other DNA sequences in this specimen translate into the identical CDR3.

Sequenced by immunoSEQ multiplex PCR; TCRdb stores in-frame clones only, minus some. Counted here are roughly 1.4 million clones, roughly 98.5% occurring once; the ten biggest clones make up roughly 0.36%. The clonotype was recovered from a young man in good health. Input material: naive CD4+ T cells sorted from blood. Specified subset: CD45RA+ positively selected.

The CDR3 here is CASSQEGTGLGETQYF. CDR3 sequence (DNA): TGCGCCAGCAGCCAAGAGGGGACGGGACTCGGGGAGACCCAGTACTTC. The chain is built from TRBV4-1 and TRBJ2-5; tentatively, D is TRBD2 (6 bases). The germline V gene encodes CDR1 MGHRA and CDR2 YSYEKL. This CDR3 has 16 residues. The V gene lost 0 bases and the J gene lost 5 bases, with 16 bases spanning the gap.